This paragraph reports one T cell receptor beta chain. The target antigen is unknown. The CDR3 length is 14 residues. The V gene's germline CDR1 is MGHDK and CDR2 SYGVNS. Trimming shortened V by 6 bases and J by 5 bases, and 15 bases separated the two germline ends. The data originate from a study of Ad26.COV2.S vaccination and SARS-CoV-2 variants. General study results and limits: Overall T cell responses may have been underestimated by the analyses of TCR breadth and depth.

Clones were sequenced by immunoSEQ multiplex PCR, and TCRdb holds only the in-frame ones, with some missing. Here the sample spans 510,000 or so clones, roughly 87% being singletons. Regarding treatment: 19 received Ad26.COV2.S at low or high dose, single or two shots; about 5 received placebo; per-sample allocation not given. Each sample was drawn 63 days after the first injection (of vaccine or placebo). This chain uses TRBV25-1 with TRBJ2-3; no reliable D call. Sequenced material: peripheral blood, taken in a trial of Ad26.COV2.S vaccine versus placebo. This receptor was obtained from a person between 18 and 65 years old who received the Ad26.COV2.S COVID-19 vaccine or a placebo. DNA of the CDR3: TGTGCCAGCAGCGAGTATAAATTGAGAGATACGCAGTATTTT. Encoded protein: CASSEYKLRDTQYF.